Listed here are 8 T cell receptor beta chains from one sample, sequenced in a study of T cell responses to AZD1222 COVID-19 vaccine. Clones were read by immunoSEQ multiplex PCR, and TCRdb kept only the in-frame ones, dropping some. The sample yields roughly 120,000 clones, about nine tenths seen once. The starting material was peripheral blood, obtained on day 0 of AZD1222 vaccination. These TCRs come from an adult in good health.

The J gene is TRBJ2-3, the V gene TRBV10-1; D ambiguous. There are 15 residues in the CDR3. The germline V gene encodes CDR1 WNHNN and CDR2 SYGVQD (reference sequence). Trimming removed 6 bases from V and 1 base from J, with 14 bases in between. The CDR3 DNA reads TGCGCCAGCAGCGGTGGGCCCCAGGGCACAGATACGCAGTATTTT. Amino acid sequence: CASSGGPQGTDTQYF.

The V gene is TRBV19, the J gene TRBJ2-1; D remains ambiguous. Germline lookup yields CDR1 LNHDA and CDR2 SQIVND (reference sequence). Trimming shortened V by 9 bases and J by 4 bases, and 7 bases separated the two germline ends. This CDR3 comprises 11 residues. CDR3 loop: CASEVYNEQFF. The CDR3 nucleotides are TGTGCCAGCGAGGTATACAATGAGCAGTTCTTC. Full variable domain (missing parts from reference TRBV19 and TRBJ2-1): DGGITQSPKYLFRKEGQNVTLSCEQNLNHDAMYWYRQDPGQGLRLIYYSQIVNDFQKGDIAEGYSVSREKKESFPLTVTSAQKNPTAFYLCASEVYNEQFFGPGTRLTVL.

The chain couples TRBV15 to TRBJ2-7; D is uncertain. V was pared by 3 bases and J by 6 bases, with 9 bases between. The length of the CDR3 is 12 residues. Germline V gene sequence: CDR1 LNHNV, CDR2 YYDKDF (reference sequence). Written as DNA, the CDR3 is TGTGCCACCAGCAGTCTGGGATTCGAGCAGTACTTC. Translating it yields CATSSLGFEQYF.

This chain uses TRBV4-2 with TRBJ2-7; no firm D call. V dropped 0 bases and J dropped 8 bases, with 17 bases sitting between them. The length of the CDR3 is 15 residues. CDR1 is LGHNA, CDR2 YNFKEQ, per germline. The CDR3 loop reads CASSQESALGRQQYF. In nucleotides, the CDR3 is TGTGCCAGCAGCCAAGAATCGGCCCTTGGACGGCAGCAGTACTTC.

V and J are TRBV27 and TRBJ2-7; no definite D call. The germline CDR1 and CDR2 sequences are MNHEY and SMNVEV (reference sequence). V was pared by 6 bases and J by 2 bases, with 14 bases between. The CDR3 consists of 14 residues. The CDR3 sequence is CASSPSRQAYEQYF. The CDR3 coding sequence is TGTGCCAGCAGCCCCTCGCGCCAGGCCTACGAGCAGTACTTC.

V gene TRBV27 combines with J gene TRBJ2-5; possibly TRBD2 for D (5 bases). Trimming left V 3 bases short and J 5 bases short, with 10 bases between. Looked up from germline, CDR1 is MNHEY and CDR2 is SMNVEV (reference sequence). This CDR3 region has 13 residues. This CDR3 is CASSLRERETQYF. CDR3 nucleotides: TGTGCCAGCAGTTTGAGGGAGCGGGAGACCCAGTACTTC.

CDR3 sequence reads: CASSGTASGGFQQYF. Written as DNA, the CDR3 is TGTGCCAGTAGCGGAACGGCTAGCGGGGGGTTTCAGCAGTACTTC. The chain has TRBV19 and TRBJ2-7; 11 bases match TRBD2. CDR1 and CDR2 from the germline V gene are LNHDA and SQIVND (reference sequence). The CDR3 loop spans 15 amino acids. Trimming took 6 bases from V and 8 from J; bases not matched to a gene: 12.

This clone was observed a single time. The rearrangement joins TRBV7-3 to TRBJ2-2; TRBD1 aligns across 8 bases. V was clipped by 4 bases and J by 7 bases; unmatched bases: 5. CDR1 is SGHTA and CDR2 is FQGTGA in the germline V gene. The CDR3 extends over 14 amino acids. In DNA, the CDR3 is TGTGCCAGCAGCTATGGACAGGGTGGCGGGGAGCTGTTTTTT. This translates into CASSYGQGGGELFF.